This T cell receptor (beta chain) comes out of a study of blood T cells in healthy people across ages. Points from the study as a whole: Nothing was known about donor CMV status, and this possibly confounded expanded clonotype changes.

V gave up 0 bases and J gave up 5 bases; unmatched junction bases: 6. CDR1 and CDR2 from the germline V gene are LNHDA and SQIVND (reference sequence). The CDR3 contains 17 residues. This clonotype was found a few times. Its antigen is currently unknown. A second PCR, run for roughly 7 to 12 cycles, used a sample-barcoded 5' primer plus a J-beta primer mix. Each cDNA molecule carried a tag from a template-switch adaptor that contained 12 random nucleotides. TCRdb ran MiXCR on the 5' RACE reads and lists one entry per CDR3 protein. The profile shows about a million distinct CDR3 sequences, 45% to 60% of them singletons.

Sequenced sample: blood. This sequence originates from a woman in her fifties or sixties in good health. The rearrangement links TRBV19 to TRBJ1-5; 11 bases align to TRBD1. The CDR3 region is CASSIDHGTGGHQPQHF. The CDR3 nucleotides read TGTGCCAGTAGTATAGATCACGGGACAGGGGGGCATCAGCCCCAGCATTTT. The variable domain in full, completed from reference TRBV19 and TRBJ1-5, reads DGGITQSPKYLFRKEGQNVTLSCEQNLNHDAMYWYRQDPGQGLRLIYYSQIVNDFQKGDIAEGYSVSREKKESFPLTVTSAQKNPTAFYLCASSIDHGTGGHQPQHFGDGTRLSIL.